This TCR beta chain was sequenced for a study of cytomegalovirus exposure and HLA in healthy donors. Background on the study: An early release of data contained 75 million to 90 million unique TCRs, which came from HLA-typed donors.

Remarks on this clone: The antigen is undetermined.

V was shortened by 0 bases and J by 5 bases, with 7 bases between the two germline ends. Germline CDR1 LNHDA, CDR2 SQIVND (reference sequence). The CDR3 is 14 residues long. Findings and limits, study-wide: The majority of TCR sequences were rare, yet some public TCRs appeared in many donors.

Amplification used 60 Vbeta primers and 13 Jbeta primers. Original analysis: About 9.9 million shared chains were among around 80 million unique TCR beta chains counted in a later analysis. Profiled with immunoSEQ multiplex PCR; TCRdb holds only in-frame clones, not every one. V and J calls and clone size follow that table, whereas D and trimming were derived from the DNA. The table for this sample gives approximately 140,000 clones. Whereas donors were nominally healthy upon sampling, unrecorded immune exposures were probable. The sequence came from a man between 35 and 55 years old in good health and CMV-seronegative. V and J are TRBV19 and TRBJ2-2; TRBD2 is a possible D gene (5 bases). The sample comprised PBMCs. Here the CDR3 DNA reads TGTGCCAGTAGTATAGATCGACTAACCGGGGAGCTGTTTTTT. Its protein product is CASSIDRLTGELFF.